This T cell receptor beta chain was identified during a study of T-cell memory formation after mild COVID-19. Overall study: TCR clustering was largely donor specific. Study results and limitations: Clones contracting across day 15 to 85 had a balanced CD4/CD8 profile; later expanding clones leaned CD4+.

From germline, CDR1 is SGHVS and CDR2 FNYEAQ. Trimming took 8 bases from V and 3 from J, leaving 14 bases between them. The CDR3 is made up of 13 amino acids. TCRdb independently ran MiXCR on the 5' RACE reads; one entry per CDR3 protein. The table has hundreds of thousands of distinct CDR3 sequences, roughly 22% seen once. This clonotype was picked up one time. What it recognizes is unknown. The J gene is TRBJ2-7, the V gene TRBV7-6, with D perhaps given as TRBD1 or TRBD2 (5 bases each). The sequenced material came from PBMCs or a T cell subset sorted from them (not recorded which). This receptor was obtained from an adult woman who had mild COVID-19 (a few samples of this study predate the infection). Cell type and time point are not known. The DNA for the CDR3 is TGTGCCAGCGGGACGGGAAATTACTACGAGCAGTACTTC. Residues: CASGTGNYYEQYF.